The 24 T cell receptor beta chains in this list originate from one sample, sequenced in a study of T cell clonality in common variable immunodeficiency. Produced via immunoSEQ multiplex PCR; TCRdb's table is partial and in-frame only. Singletons are absent from the sample, which has about 64,000 clones. The specimen was peripheral blood mononuclear cells. The receptors shown here come from a person aged 18 to 75 in good health.

This clone was observed at least ten times. The CDR3 end lies 3 residues beyond the end of the read and is filled in from the germline J gene. The chain carries TRBV6-2 or TRBV6-3 and TRBJ1-5; D gene ambiguous. Deletions cut 7 bases from V and 0 bases from J, with 7 bases between. Germline lookup yields CDR1 MNHEY and CDR2 SVGEGT. The CDR3 is 13 amino acids. CDR3 residues: CASTLYSNQPQHF. The DNA read from the CDR3 is TGTGCCAGCACCCTATATAGCAATCAGCCC.

This clone was seen repeatedly, ten times or more. Coverage ceases 3 residues before the CDR3 finishes, and the germline J gene fills in the end. The chain carries TRBV7-9 and TRBJ1-4; D is unresolved. V was cut by 5 bases and J by 8 bases, with 12 bases left in between. The CDR3 extends over 13 amino acids. Germline V gene data show CDR1 as SEHNR and CDR2 as FQNEAQ (reference sequence). The CDR3 DNA, read in part, is TGTGCCAGCAGCCCCCTTTCAGGCGAAAAA. Its translation: CASSPLSGEK. The CDR3 reads in full as CASSPLSGEKLFF.

This clone was recorded at least ten times. The read terminates 3 residues before the CDR3 end, so the remaining end is supplied by the germline J gene. This sequence joins TRBV2 and TRBJ1-1; 9 bases line up with TRBD1. The CDR3 loop spans 13 amino acids. V shed 5 bases and J 6 bases; nucleotides not matched to a gene: 4. Germline V gene data show CDR1 as SNHLY and CDR2 as FYNNEI. The sequenced CDR3 bases are TGTGCCAGCAGTCGGGACAGGGCCGCTGAA. Its protein is CASSRDRAAE. The full CDR3 is CASSRDRAAEAFF. Drawing the rest from reference TRBV2 and TRBJ1-1, the complete variable domain is EPEVTQTPSHQVTQMGQEVILRCVPISNHLYFYWYRQILGQKVEFLVSFYNNEISEKSEIFDDQFSVERPDGSNFTLKIRSTKLEDSAMYFCASSRDRAAEAFFGQGTRLTVV.

The table lists this clone with many counts. The CDR3 end lies 3 residues beyond the end of the read and is filled in from the germline J gene. The chain recombines TRBV5-1 with TRBJ2-1; 7 bases map to TRBD2. Germline values: CDR1 SGHRS, CDR2 YFSETQ. Trimming cost V 2 bases and J 8 bases; bases outside gene matches: 7. The CDR3 consists of 14 residues. This CDR3 is CASSFGTSAHEQFF. The DNA read from the CDR3 is TGCGCCAGCAGCTTTGGTACTAGCGCTCATGAG.

This clone has a count of ten or more. The CDR3 spells CASSWGGVAKNIQYF. The CDR3 bases that were read are TGTGCCAGCAGTTGGGGAGGGGTAGCCAAAAACATT. This sequence joins TRBV12-3 or TRBV12-4 and TRBJ2-4; TRBD2 matches at 7 bases. Read data end 3 residues before the CDR3 end; the end is taken from the germline J gene. CDR3 size: 15 residues. V lost 4 bases to trimming and J lost 0 bases; unmatched junction nucleotides: 3.

The table lists this clone with many counts. The observed sequence ends 3 residues before the CDR3 terminus, with the missing tail filled in from the germline J gene. The genes are TRBV28 and TRBJ2-7; TRBD1 matches at 7 bases. V lost 6 bases, J lost 3 bases, and 8 bases stayed unmatched. Per germline, CDR1 MDHEN and CDR2 SYDVKM. This CDR3 comprises 14 residues. CDR3 DNA (partial): TGTGCCAGCAGGGGTGCGACAGGGTTCTACGAG. It yields the protein CASRGATGFYE. The full CDR3 protein is CASRGATGFYEQYF.

This clone came up many times. The observed sequence ends 3 residues before the CDR3 terminus, with the missing tail filled in from the germline J gene. The chain is built from TRBV2 and TRBJ1-2; D is possibly TRBD1 (5 bases). Germline assignment: CDR1 SNHLY and CDR2 FYNNEI. The CDR3 contains 12 residues. The CDR3: CASTKGAEGYTF. CDR3 bases read: TGTGCCAGCACTAAAGGGGCGGAGGGC. The variable domain in full, completed from reference TRBV2 and TRBJ1-2, reads EPEVTQTPSHQVTQMGQEVILRCVPISNHLYFYWYRQILGQKVEFLVSFYNNEISEKSEIFDDQFSVERPDGSNFTLKIRSTKLEDSAMYFCASTKGAEGYTFGSGTRLTVV.

This clone occurred many times. The CDR3 is cut off 3 residues early in the read; its end comes from the germline J gene. V is TRBV20-1 and J is TRBJ2-7; 12 bases are shared with TRBD2. After removal of 5 bases from V and 3 bases from J, the junction contained 17 bases not matched to a gene. CDR1 DFQATT and CDR2 SNEGSKA come from the germline V gene (reference sequence). The CDR3 has 18 residues. The CDR3 DNA, read in part, is TGCAGTGCTTTTAAGAGGGCTAGCGGGGGGGGCGATATCTACGAG. Translation gives CSAFKRASGGGDIYE. Given in full, the CDR3 is CSAFKRASGGGDIYEQYF.

This clone has ten or more counts. With the read ending 3 residues before the CDR3 end, the germline J gene is used to fill in that end. This chain connects TRBV13 to TRBJ1-1; perhaps TRBD1 as D (6 bases). The ends were cut back, 1 base at V and 0 bases at J, with 12 bases in the middle. Germline lookup yields CDR1 PRHDT and CDR2 FYEKMQ (reference sequence). The CDR3 extends over 16 amino acids. CDR3 protein: CASSLAGEGVNTEAFF. The sequenced CDR3 bases are TGTGCCAGCAGCTTAGCCGGGGAGGGGGTGAACACTGAA. The full variable domain, rest sourced from reference TRBV13 and TRBJ1-1, is AAGVIQSPRHLIKEKRETATLKCYPIPRHDTVYWYQQGPGQDPQFLISFYEKMQSDKGSIPDRFSAQQFSDYHSELNMSSLELGDSALYFCASSLAGEGVNTEAFFGQGTRLTVV.

This clone was recorded at least ten times. The read halts 3 residues ahead of the CDR3 end, with the missing end drawn from the germline J gene. J is TRBJ2-6 and V is TRBV4-2, with unresolved D. With 3 bases removed from V and 0 bases from J, the gap between germline ends came to 9 bases. Germline CDR1 reads LGHNA; CDR2 reads YNFKEQ. The CDR3 runs to 16 residues. The sequenced part of the CDR3 DNA is TGTGCCAGCAGCCAGGCCCCTAGCTCTGGGGCCAACGTC. This encodes CASSQAPSSGANV. The full CDR3 protein is CASSQAPSSGANVLTF.

This clone was found many times. The CDR3 DNA, read in part, is TGCGCCAGCAGCCTCCGTAGGGCCGACCAAGAGACC. As protein: CASSLRRADQET. The whole CDR3 reads CASSLRRADQETQYF. V gene TRBV5-1 combines with J gene TRBJ2-5; no definite D call. From the germline J gene comes the end of the CDR3, since the read stops 3 residues before it. The CDR3 is made up of 15 amino acids. Germline loops: CDR1 SGHRS, CDR2 YFSETQ. The V and J ends lost 4 bases and 0 bases respectively, with 13 bases between them.

Comment on this clone: The read comes to an end 3 residues before the CDR3 does, leaving the germline J gene to fill in the end. The rearrangement links TRBV5-6 to TRBJ2-7; tentatively, D is TRBD1 (6 bases). The CDR3 covers 15 residues. V shed 3 bases and J shed 6 bases, with 19 bases lying between them. Looked up from germline, CDR1 is SGHDT and CDR2 is YYEEEE. CDR3 DNA, as far as it was read: TGTGCCAGCAGCTACCGGGCCAGGACAGCCCCCGAG. As protein: CASSYRARTAPE. The whole CDR3 sequence reads CASSYRARTAPEQYF.

This clone occurred many times. The DNA read from the CDR3 is TGTGCCAGCAGCGCCTCCCAAGCGGGGAAAAACACAGATACG. The encoded protein is CASSASQAGKNTDT. The entire CDR3 protein is CASSASQAGKNTDTQYF. V usage is TRBV7-8 and J usage is TRBJ2-3; 7 positions match TRBD2. Read data end 3 residues before the CDR3 end; the end is taken from the germline J gene. Trimming cost V 5 bases and J 2 bases; bases outside gene matches: 13. The CDR3 contains 17 residues. Germline V gene data show CDR1 as SGHVS and CDR2 as FQNEAQ. Full variable domain (missing parts from reference TRBV7-8 and TRBJ2-3): GAGVSQSPRYKVAKRGQDVALRCDPISGHVSLFWYQQALGQGPEFLTYFQNEAQLDKSGLPSDRFFAERPEGSVSTLKIQRTQQEDSAVYLCASSASQAGKNTDTQYFGPGTRLTVL.

This clone was seen at least ten times. CDR3 bases read: TGTGCCAGCTCATCAAACAGGGAAGTGTCCTACGAG. Its protein is CASSSNREVSYE. The whole CDR3 sequence is CASSSNREVSYEQYF. This chain uses TRBV18 with TRBJ2-7, with D possibly matching TRBD1 (6 bases). The CDR3 goes on 3 residues after the read ends, and that part is filled in from the germline J gene. The V and J ends lost 5 bases and 1 base respectively, with 15 bases between them. The CDR3 sequence is 15 residues long. Per the germline V gene, CDR1 is KGHSH and CDR2 is LQKENI.

This clone has at least ten counts. Read data end 3 residues before the CDR3 end; the end is taken from the germline J gene. The J gene is TRBJ2-5, the V gene TRBV5-1; tentatively, D is TRBD1 (6 bases). Germline CDR1 and CDR2: SGHRS and YFSETQ. V lost 4 bases and J lost 5, with 15 bases in between. The CDR3 has 14 residues. The CDR3 loop is CASSPGTSKETQYF. The DNA read from the CDR3 is TGCGCCAGCAGCCCCGGGACATCGAAGGAGACC. The whole variable domain, remainder taken from reference TRBV5-1 and TRBJ2-5, is KAGVTQTPRYLIKTRGQQVTLSCSPISGHRSVSWYQQTPGQGLQFLFEYFSETQRNKGNFPGRFSGRQFSNSRSEMNVSTLELGDSALYLCASSPGTSKETQYFGPGTRLLVL.

This clone was seen at least ten times. The read stops 3 residues short of the end of the CDR3; the missing end is completed from the germline J gene. Distinct nucleotide sequences in the sample also encode this CDR3. The V call is TRBV20-1, the J call TRBJ2-1, with a tentative D call TRBD2 (7 bases). V lost 4 bases and J lost 0, with 10 bases in between. From germline, CDR1 is DFQATT and CDR2 SNEGSKA (reference sequence). The CDR3 runs 14 residues. The part of the CDR3 DNA that was read is TGCAGTGCTAAGGGGGGGAGCTCCTACAATGAG. Translation gives CSAKGGSSYNE. The complete CDR3 sequence is CSAKGGSSYNEQFF.

This clone was detected many times. The CDR3 sequence: CASSVDPQGPLHF. The part of the CDR3 DNA that was read is TGTGCCAGCAGCGTAGACCCCCAGGGACCC. The chain employs TRBV9 and TRBJ1-6; maybe TRBD1 (5 bases). The read gets to within 3 residues of the CDR3 end, and the germline J gene fills in the rest. Germline V gives CDR1 SGDLS, CDR2 YYNGEE. The CDR3 has 13 residues. V lost 0 bases and J 12 bases, leaving 10 bases between the germline ends.

This clone has more than one count but fewer than ten. Sequencing ends 3 residues short of the CDR3 end; the germline J gene provides the rest. The chain couples TRBV7-3 to TRBJ2-1; TRBD2 might be the D (7 bases). Looked up from germline, CDR1 is SGHTA and CDR2 is FQGTGA. V lost 5 bases and J 8 bases, leaving 10 bases between the germline ends. The CDR3 has 12 residues. The DNA read from the CDR3 is TGTGCCAGCAGCGTAGGGGGGGATGAG. Protein sequence: CASSVGGDE. The complete CDR3 protein is CASSVGGDEQFF.

This clone has at least ten counts. The read ends 3 residues early relative to the CDR3; the germline J gene fills the gap. This chain connects TRBV5-1 to TRBJ1-2, with D perhaps TRBD1 (5 bases). This CDR3 is built from 12 residues. Germline loops: CDR1 SGHRS, CDR2 YFSETQ. This CDR3 is CASSLRGVGYTF. CDR3 bases read: TGCGCCAGCAGCTTGCGGGGGGTCGGC.

With regard to this clone: The CDR3 goes on 3 residues after the read ends, and that part is filled in from the germline J gene. The V and J genes are TRBV2 and TRBJ2-7; weak D call: TRBD1 (6 bases). This CDR3 region has 15 residues. Germline V gene data show CDR1 as SNHLY and CDR2 as FYNNEI. Trimming took 6 bases from V and 6 from J, leaving 21 bases between them. CDR3 bases read: TGTGCCAGCAGCCCTACGTGGGGTGGGGGCCGCGAG. It codes for CASSPTWGGGRE. The full CDR3 is CASSPTWGGGREQYF.

Many counts were recorded for this clone. Read coverage stops 3 residues before the CDR3 terminus; the germline J gene supplies the remainder. The chain combines TRBV6-1 with TRBJ2-1; a weak D match, TRBD2 (5 bases). Germline CDR1 is MNHNS and CDR2 is SASEGT. The CDR3 runs 15 residues. Trimming removed 2 bases from V and 8 bases from J, with 16 bases in between. The covered CDR3 bases are TGTGCCAGCAGTGAAAGTCTAGCCGGGTGGGATGAG. It translates to CASSESLAGWDE. The CDR3 reads in full as CASSESLAGWDEQFF.

This clone occurred many times. The missing CDR3 end, 3 residues past where the read stops, is filled in from the germline J gene. The gene calls are TRBV29-1 and TRBJ2-1, with TRBD1 as a possible D gene (6 bases). The CDR3 is made up of 10 amino acids. CDR1 is SQVTM and CDR2 is ANQGSEA in the germline V gene. Between the trimmed V and J ends, which lost 7 bases and 7 bases, there was a span of 8 bases. CDR3 DNA (partial): TGCAGCGGTGGACAGAATGAG. Protein product: CSGGQNE. The entire CDR3 sequence reads CSGGQNEQFF.

This clone came up many times. The CDR3 end is not reached by the read, which stops 3 residues before it; the germline J gene fills it in. This chain connects TRBV5-1 to TRBJ2-1; D gene uncertain. Trimming took 1 base from V and 0 from J, leaving 11 bases between them. Germline CDR1 reads SGHRS; CDR2 reads YFSETQ. This CDR3 has 16 amino acids. The part of the CDR3 DNA that was read is TGCGCCAGCAGCTTGACCCAGGCGAGCTCCTACAATGAG. Its translation is CASSLTQASSYNE. The whole CDR3 sequence reads CASSLTQASSYNEQFF. Supplemented by reference TRBV5-1 and TRBJ2-1, the full variable domain reads KAGVTQTPRYLIKTRGQQVTLSCSPISGHRSVSWYQQTPGQGLQFLFEYFSETQRNKGNFPGRFSGRQFSNSRSEMNVSTLELGDSALYLCASSLTQASSYNEQFFGPGTRLTVL.

In this sample, this clone turned up many times. The read stops 3 residues short of the end of the CDR3; the missing end is completed from the germline J gene. The chain recombines TRBV14 with TRBJ2-1, with unresolved D. This CDR3 comprises 15 residues. V gave up 4 bases and J gave up 9 bases, with 19 bases separating them. CDR1 and CDR2 (germline): SGHDN, FVKESK. The CDR3 sequence: CASSRLGSKRGEQFF. The CDR3 DNA, read in part, is TGTGCCAGCAGCCGCCTCGGGTCAAAACGCGGTGAG. Looking up the rest from reference TRBV14 and TRBJ2-1 gives the full variable domain: EAGVTQFPSHSVIEKGQTVTLRCDPISGHDNLYWYRRVMGKEIKFLLHFVKESKQDESGMPNNRFLAERTGGTYSTLKVQPAELEDSGVYFCASSRLGSKRGEQFFGPGTRLTVL.